The sequence of this T cell receptor (beta chain) was determined in a study of OX40 agonist ivuxolimab in advanced cancers. Data came from immunoSEQ multiplex PCR; TCRdb stores just in-frame clones and leaves some out. This sample has 85,000 to 90,000 clones, with 92% found just once. V was clipped by 4 bases and J by 0 bases, with 4 bases between them. This CDR3 spans 12 amino acids. Germline CDR1 reads SGHNT; CDR2 reads YENEEA. The clonotype was recovered from an adult with an advanced solid tumor such as melanoma, head and neck, liver or kidney cancer. J is TRBJ2-7 and V is TRBV11-3; D remains ambiguous. The sequences come from CD4+ or CD8+ T cells sorted from blood, collected in a trial of the OX40 agonist ivuxolimab. This CDR3 reads CASSSDSYEQYF. The CDR3 nucleotides are TGTGCCAGCAGCTCGGACTCCTACGAGCAGTACTTC.